Sequencing of this TCR beta chain was carried out in a study of T cells after yellow fever vaccination. Whole-study context: Preparation of fractions with low cell numbers was performed using SMART-Seq v4 Ultra Low Input.

Details on this clonotype: Its specificity is unknown.

Germline V gene data show CDR1 as SGHTA and CDR2 as FQGNSA. The ends were cut back, 3 bases at V and 4 bases at J, with 8 bases in the middle. CDR3 length: 13 residues. Study-level findings and limits: Researchers cautioned that FACS-sorted repertoires could harbor abundant clonotypes contaminating from the bulk population. Researchers noted that a small share of clonotypes showed up in both CD4 and CD8 compartments.

Generation of TCR cDNA used 5'RACE template switching (which added a universal primer site and UMIs). TCRdb re-called the 5' RACE reads through MiXCR, storing one row per CDR3 protein. The data hold a few hundred thousand distinct CDR3 sequences, with 15% to 20% observed a single time. This chain connects TRBV7-2 to TRBJ2-3, with unresolved D. This receptor was identified in a man aged 30-40 years who received the YFV17D yellow fever vaccine. Specimen: PBMCs, collected 15 days after the yellow fever booster vaccination. The CDR3 sequence is CASSFIVPDTQYF. CDR3 nucleotide sequence: TGTGCCAGCAGCTTTATAGTGCCAGATACGCAGTATTTT.